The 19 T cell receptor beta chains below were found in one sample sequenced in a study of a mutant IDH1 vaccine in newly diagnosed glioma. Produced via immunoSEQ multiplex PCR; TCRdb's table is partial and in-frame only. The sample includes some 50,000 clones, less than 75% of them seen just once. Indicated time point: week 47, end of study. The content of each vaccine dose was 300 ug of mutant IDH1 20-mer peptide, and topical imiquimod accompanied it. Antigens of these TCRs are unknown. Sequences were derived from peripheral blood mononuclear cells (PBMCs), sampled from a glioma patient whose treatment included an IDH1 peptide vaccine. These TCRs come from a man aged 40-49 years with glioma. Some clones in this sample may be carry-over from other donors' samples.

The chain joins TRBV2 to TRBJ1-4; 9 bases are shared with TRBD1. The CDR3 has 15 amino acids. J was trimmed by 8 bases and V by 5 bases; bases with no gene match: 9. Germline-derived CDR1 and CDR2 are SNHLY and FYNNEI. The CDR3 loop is CASSQPGTGREKLFF. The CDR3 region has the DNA TGTGCCAGCAGTCAGCCCGGGACAGGGAGAGAAAAACTGTTTTTT.

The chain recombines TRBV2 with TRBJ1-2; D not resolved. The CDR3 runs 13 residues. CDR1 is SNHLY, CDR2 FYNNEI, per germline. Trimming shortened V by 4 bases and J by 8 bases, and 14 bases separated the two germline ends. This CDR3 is CASSGPEGAGYTF. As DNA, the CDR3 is TGTGCCAGCAGTGGCCCAGAGGGAGCCGGCTACACCTTC.

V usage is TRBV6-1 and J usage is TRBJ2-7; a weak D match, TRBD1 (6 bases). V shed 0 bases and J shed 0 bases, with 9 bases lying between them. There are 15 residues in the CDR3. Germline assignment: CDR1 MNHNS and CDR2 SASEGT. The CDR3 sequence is CASSEAWTVSYEQYF. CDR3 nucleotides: TGTGCCAGCAGTGAAGCTTGGACAGTCTCCTACGAGCAGTACTTC.

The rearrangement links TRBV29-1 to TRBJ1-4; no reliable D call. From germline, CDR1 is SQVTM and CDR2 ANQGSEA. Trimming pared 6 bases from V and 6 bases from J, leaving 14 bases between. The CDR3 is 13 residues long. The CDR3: CSVSRDQDEKLFF. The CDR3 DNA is TGCAGCGTATCGCGGGATCAGGATGAAAAACTGTTTTTT.

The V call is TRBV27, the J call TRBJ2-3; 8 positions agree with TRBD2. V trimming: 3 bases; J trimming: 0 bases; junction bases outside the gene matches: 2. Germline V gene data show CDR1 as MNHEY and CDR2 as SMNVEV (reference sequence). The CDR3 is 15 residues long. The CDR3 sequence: CASSFERGSTDTQYF. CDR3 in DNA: TGTGCCAGCAGTTTCGAGCGGGGGAGCACAGATACGCAGTATTTT.

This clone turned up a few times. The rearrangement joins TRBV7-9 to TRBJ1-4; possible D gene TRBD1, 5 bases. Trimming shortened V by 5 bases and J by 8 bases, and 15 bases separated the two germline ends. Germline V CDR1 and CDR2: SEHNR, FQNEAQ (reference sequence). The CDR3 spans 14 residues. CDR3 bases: TGTGCCAGCAGCCTAGAGGGGCGAGAAGAAAAACTGTTTTTT. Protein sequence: CASSLEGREEKLFF. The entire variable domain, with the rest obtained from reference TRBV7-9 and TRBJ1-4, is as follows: DTGVSQNPRHKITKRGQNVTFRCDPISEHNRLYWYRQTLGQGPEFLTYFQNEAQLEKSRLLSDRFSAERPKGSFSTLEIQRTEQGDSAMYLCASSLEGREEKLFFGSGTQLSVL.

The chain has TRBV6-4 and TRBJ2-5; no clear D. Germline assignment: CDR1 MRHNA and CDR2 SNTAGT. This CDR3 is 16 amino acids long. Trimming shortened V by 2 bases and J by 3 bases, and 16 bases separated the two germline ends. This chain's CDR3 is CASSDSGRLSEETQYF. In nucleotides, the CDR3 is TGTGCCAGCAGTGACAGTGGGCGGCTTTCTGAAGAGACCCAGTACTTC.

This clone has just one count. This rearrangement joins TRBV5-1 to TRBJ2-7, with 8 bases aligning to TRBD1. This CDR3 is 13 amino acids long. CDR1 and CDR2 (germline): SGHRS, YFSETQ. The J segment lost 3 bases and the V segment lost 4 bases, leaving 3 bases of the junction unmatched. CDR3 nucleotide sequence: TGCGCCAGCAGCGTGGACAGGGACTACGAGCAGTACTTC. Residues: CASSVDRDYEQYF.

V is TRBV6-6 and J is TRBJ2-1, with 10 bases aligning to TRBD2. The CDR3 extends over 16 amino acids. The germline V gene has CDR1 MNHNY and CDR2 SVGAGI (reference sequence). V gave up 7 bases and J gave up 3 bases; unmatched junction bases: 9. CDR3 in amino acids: CASTRRSSGGYNEQFF. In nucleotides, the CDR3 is TGTGCCAGCACCCGTCGGTCTAGCGGGGGCTACAATGAGCAGTTCTTC.

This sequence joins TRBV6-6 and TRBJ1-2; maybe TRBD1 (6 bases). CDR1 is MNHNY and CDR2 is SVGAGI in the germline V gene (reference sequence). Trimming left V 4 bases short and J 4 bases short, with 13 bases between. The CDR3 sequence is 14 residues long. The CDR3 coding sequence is TGTGCCAGCAGTTCGCCGACAGGTGCCTATGGCTACACCTTC. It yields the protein CASSSPTGAYGYTF.

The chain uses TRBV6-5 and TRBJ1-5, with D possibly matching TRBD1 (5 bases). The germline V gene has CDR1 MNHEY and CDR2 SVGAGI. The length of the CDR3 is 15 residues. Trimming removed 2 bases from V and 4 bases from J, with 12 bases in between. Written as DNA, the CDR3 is TGTGCCAGCAGTTACAAGGCAGGGCTAAATCAGCCCCAGCATTTT. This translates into CASSYKAGLNQPQHF.

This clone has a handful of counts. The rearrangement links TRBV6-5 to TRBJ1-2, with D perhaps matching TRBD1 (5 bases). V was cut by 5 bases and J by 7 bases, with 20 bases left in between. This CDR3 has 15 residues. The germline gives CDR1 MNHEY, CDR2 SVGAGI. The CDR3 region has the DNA TGTGCCAGCAGTCGGGACCCAGACTTTGGAGTTGGCTACACCTTC. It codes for CASSRDPDFGVGYTF.

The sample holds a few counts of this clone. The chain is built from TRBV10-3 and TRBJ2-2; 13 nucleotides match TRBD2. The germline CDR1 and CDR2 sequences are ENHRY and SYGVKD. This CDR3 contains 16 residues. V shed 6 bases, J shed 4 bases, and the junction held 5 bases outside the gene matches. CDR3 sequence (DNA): TGTGCCATCAGAGAAGGACTAGCGGGGGTCACCGGGGAGCTGTTTTTT. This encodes CAIREGLAGVTGELFF.

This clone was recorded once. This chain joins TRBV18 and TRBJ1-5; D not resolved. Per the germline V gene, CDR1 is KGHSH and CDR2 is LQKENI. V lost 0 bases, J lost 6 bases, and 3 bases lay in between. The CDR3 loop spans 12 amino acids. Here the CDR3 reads CASSPPSQPQHF. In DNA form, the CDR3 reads TGTGCCAGCTCACCACCAAGTCAGCCCCAGCATTTT.

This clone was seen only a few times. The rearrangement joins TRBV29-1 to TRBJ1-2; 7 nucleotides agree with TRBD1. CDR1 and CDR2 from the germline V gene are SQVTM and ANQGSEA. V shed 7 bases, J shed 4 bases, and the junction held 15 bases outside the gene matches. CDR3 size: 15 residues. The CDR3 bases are TGCAGCGCCCTCGGACAGGTGGGGGAGAGCTATGGCTACACCTTC. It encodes CSALGQVGESYGYTF.

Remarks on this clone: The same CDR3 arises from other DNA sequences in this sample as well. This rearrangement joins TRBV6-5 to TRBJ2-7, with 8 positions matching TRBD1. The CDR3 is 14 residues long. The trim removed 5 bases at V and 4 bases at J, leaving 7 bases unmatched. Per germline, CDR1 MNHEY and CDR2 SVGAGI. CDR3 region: CASSPGTGRYEQYF. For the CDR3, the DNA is TGTGCCAGCAGTCCCGGGACAGGTCGATACGAGCAGTACTTC.

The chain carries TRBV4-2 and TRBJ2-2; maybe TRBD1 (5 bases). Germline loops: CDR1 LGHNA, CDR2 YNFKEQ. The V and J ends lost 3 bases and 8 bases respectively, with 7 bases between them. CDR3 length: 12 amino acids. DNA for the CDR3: TGTGCCAGCAGCCAGGGGCGGGGGGAGCTGTTTTTT. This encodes CASSQGRGELFF.

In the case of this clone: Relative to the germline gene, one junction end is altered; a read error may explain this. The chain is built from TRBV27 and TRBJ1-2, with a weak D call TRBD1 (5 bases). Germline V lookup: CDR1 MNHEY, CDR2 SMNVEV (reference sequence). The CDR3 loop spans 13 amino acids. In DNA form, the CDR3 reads TGTGCCAGCAGCCGGGACCGGGGGGGGAAACCAAGCTTC. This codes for CASSRDRGGKPSF.

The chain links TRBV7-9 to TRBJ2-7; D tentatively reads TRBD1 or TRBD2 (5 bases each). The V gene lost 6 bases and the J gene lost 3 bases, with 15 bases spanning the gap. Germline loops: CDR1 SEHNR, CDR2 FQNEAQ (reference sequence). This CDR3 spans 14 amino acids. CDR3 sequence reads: CASSHGTTHYEQYF. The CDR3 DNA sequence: TGTGCCAGCAGTCACGGGACGACTCACTACGAGCAGTACTTC.